The 7 T cell receptor beta chains listed next were all sequenced from one sample in a study of shared clonotypes between healthy human individuals. Generated by immunoSEQ multiplex PCR, the TCRdb table keeps only in-frame clones and is missing some. The sample contains about 1,500,000 clones, over 95% of which appear only once. The sequencing sample was made of naive CD4+ T cells sorted from blood. As for subset: CD45RA+ positively selected. All receptors come from a man aged 30 to 39 in good health.

The chain employs TRBV30 and TRBJ1-4; 7 nucleotides agree with TRBD1. The V gene end was trimmed by 2 bases and the J gene end by 3 bases; junction bases not matched to a gene: 3. The CDR3 length is 14 residues. Germline values: CDR1 GTSNPN, CDR2 SVGIG (reference sequence). As DNA, the CDR3 is TGTGCCTGGAGTTTCGGGACAGCTAATGAAAAACTGTTTTTT. This encodes CAWSFGTANEKLFF.

The gene calls are TRBV28 and TRBJ2-2; tentatively, D is TRBD1 or TRBD2 (5 bases each). V dropped 5 bases and J dropped 2 bases, with 21 bases sitting between them. This CDR3 spans 18 amino acids. Germline V gene lookup returns CDR1 MDHEN and CDR2 SYDVKM. In nucleotides, the CDR3 is TGTGCCAGCAGTCTCTGGGGCGGAGGCCTGGCAAACACCGGGGAGCTGTTTTTT. Its translation: CASSLWGGGLANTGELFF.

Remarks on this clone: This CDR3 is also generated by other DNA sequences in the sample. The V gene is TRBV11-3, the J gene TRBJ2-1, with D uncertain. Germline V gene data show CDR1 as SGHNT and CDR2 as YENEEA. V lost 4 bases, J lost 4 bases, and 5 bases lay in between. This CDR3 region has 12 residues. The CDR3 nucleotides read TGTGCCAGCAGCTCTAAATACAATGAGCAGTTCTTC. Amino acids: CASSSKYNEQFF.

This clone has only one observation. The V call is TRBV6-1, the J call TRBJ1-5; 10 bases align to TRBD1. Germline CDR1 reads MNHNS; CDR2 reads SASEGT. This CDR3 has 14 residues. The ends lost 6 bases at V and 5 bases at J; junction bases unmatched: 4. In DNA, the CDR3 is TGTGCCAGCAGGACCGGGACAGGGGATCAGCCCCAGCATTTT. Encoded protein: CASRTGTGDQPQHF.

This rearrangement joins TRBV5-1 to TRBJ2-5; D is perhaps TRBD1 (7 bases). This CDR3 has 15 amino acids. Trimming took off 3 bases at V and 5 bases at J, with 17 bases between the two ends. Germline lookup yields CDR1 SGHRS and CDR2 YFSETQ. DNA of the CDR3: TGCGCCAGCAGCTCGGGGTCAGGGGGACTGGAGACCCAGTACTTC. As protein: CASSSGSGGLETQYF.

J is TRBJ2-1 and V is TRBV4-1, with 7 bases identical to TRBD1. The CDR3 sequence is 14 residues long. Germline V CDR1 and CDR2: MGHRA, YSYEKL. V trimming: 1 base; J trimming: 9 bases; junction bases outside the gene matches: 6. The CDR3 loop is CASSQVDRVVEQFF. The CDR3 region has the DNA TGCGCCAGCAGCCAAGTAGACAGGGTAGTTGAGCAGTTCTTC.

This chain uses TRBV4-1 with TRBJ1-4, with D perhaps TRBD1 (5 bases). Germline CDR1 and CDR2: MGHRA and YSYEKL. Deletions cut 1 base from V and 3 bases from J, with 9 bases between. CDR3 length equals 15 residues. The CDR3, as DNA: TGCGCCAGCAGCCAAGCCCGGGGACCTAATGAAAAACTGTTTTTT. The encoded protein is CASSQARGPNEKLFF.